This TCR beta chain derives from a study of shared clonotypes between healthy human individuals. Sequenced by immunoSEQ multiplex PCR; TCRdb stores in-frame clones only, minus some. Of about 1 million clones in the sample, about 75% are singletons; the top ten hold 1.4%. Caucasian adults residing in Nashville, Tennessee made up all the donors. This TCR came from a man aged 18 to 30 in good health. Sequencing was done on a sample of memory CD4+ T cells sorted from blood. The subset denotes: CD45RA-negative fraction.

The CDR3 bases are TGCGCCAGCAAGGGGGACCTTTCCTACGAGCAGTACTTC. Residues: CASKGDLSYEQYF. The chain recombines TRBV5-1 with TRBJ2-7, with D maybe TRBD1 (6 bases). Between the trimmed V and J ends, which lost 6 bases and 1 base, there was a span of 11 bases. The germline CDR1 and CDR2 sequences are SGHRS and YFSETQ. CDR3 length equals 13 residues.